This is a list of T cell receptor beta chains from one sample in a study of PD-1 blockade in classical Hodgkin lymphoma. Using immunoSEQ multiplex PCR, the repertoire was profiled, and TCRdb retains in-frame clones only, with some absent. This sample has 15,000 to 20,000 clones, with approximately 70% found just once. Sequenced here: CD4+ T cells from blood, sampled before the fourth cycle of nivolumab. These receptors were obtained from a human donor with classical Hodgkin lymphoma. CDR3s include the opening cysteine and the closing phenylalanine or tryptophan. A D gene is named only where the DNA matches it firmly. A clone size is listed for some rows: how often the clone was seen (once, few, many), or a class if it is expanded.

D	size	V	J	DNA	CDR3
NA	NA	TRBV30	TRBJ1-1	TGTGCCTGGAGTGTCAGGGGTGGCACTGAAGCTTTCTTT	CAWSVRGGTEAFF
NA	NA	TRBV6-6	TRBJ1-3	TGTGCCAGCAGATCCCCGGGGGTAGTCTCTGGAAACACCATATATTTT	CASRSPGVVSGNTIYF
TRBD1	NA	TRBV9	TRBJ2-3	TGTGCCAGCAGCGTAGTTGGGACAGGTACAGATACGCAGTATTTT	CASSVVGTGTDTQYF
NA	once	TRBV5-1	TRBJ2-5	TGCGCCAGCAGCTTGGCCGGGGCAGATATTTACCAAGAGACCCAGTACTTC	CASSLAGADIYQETQYF
NA	NA	TRBV9	TRBJ1-1	TGTGCCAGCAGCGCCCATTCCCACACTGAAGCTTTCTTT	CASSAHSHTEAFF
NA	NA	TRBV4-1	TRBJ1-2	TGCGCCAGCAGCCAAGTCGGGATTGGGGTAAACTATGGCTACACCTTC	CASSQVGIGVNYGYTF
NA	NA	TRBV9	TRBJ2-3	TGTGCCAGCAGCGTAGCCCCGTCCAGCGATACGCAGTATTTT	CASSVAPSSDTQYF
NA	NA	TRBV7-7	TRBJ2-1	TGTGCCAGCAGCTTAGTGGTGCAGGGTGAGCAGTTCTTC	CASSLVVQGEQFF
NA	NA	TRBV18	TRBJ1-1	TGTGCCAGCTCACCGTTGGAGAACACTGAAGCTTTCTTT	CASSPLENTEAFF
TRBD2	NA	TRBV9	TRBJ2-5	TGTGCCAGCAGCGTAGGCAGCGGGGGGGCTGGTGAGACCCAGTACTTC	CASSVGSGGAGETQYF
TRBD2	NA	TRBV7-8	TRBJ2-1	TGTGCCAGCAGCTTAGCTCTCCGGAGGTCTAGCGGGAGAAGCAATGAGCAGTTCTTC	CASSLALRRSSGRSNEQFF
TRBD2	few	TRBV11-3	TRBJ2-1	TGTGCCAGCAGTGGGGGGAGGGCCTCCTACAATGAGCAGTTCTTC	CASSGGRASYNEQFF
NA	NA	TRBV9	TRBJ1-2	TGTGCCAGCAGCGTAGACAGCAGGGAGGGTAGGGGCTACACCTTC	CASSVDSREGRGYTF
NA	NA	TRBV28	TRBJ1-6	TGTGCCAGCAGTTCGGGTTTCTTCTCACCCCTCCACTTT	CASSSGFFSPLHF
NA	NA	TRBV19	TRBJ1-5	TGTGCCAGTAGTGCCGACAGGAACAATCAGCCCCAGCATTTT	CASSADRNNQPQHF
NA	NA	TRBV6-4	TRBJ1-2	TGTGCCAGAAGTGTCTTGTGGGGTTGGCAATCCACATTC	CARSVLWGWQSTF
NA	once	TRBV7-9	TRBJ1-5	TGTGCCAGCAGCTTAGGAGCTCAGCCCCAGCATTTT	CASSLGAQPQHF
NA	few	TRBV2	TRBJ2-1	TGTGCCAGCAACTCACAGGGATTTACTGGGCAGTTCTTC	CASNSQGFTGQFF
NA	NA	TRBV4-1	TRBJ1-4	TGCGCCAGCAGCCAAGAAGATTACCGGGATGAAAAACTGTTTTTT	CASSQEDYRDEKLFF
NA	few	TRBV6-1	TRBJ1-2	TGTGCCAGCAGTGAAGGTTCGGCGGGGGACTATGGCTACACCTTC	CASSEGSAGDYGYTF
NA	NA	TRBV6-5	TRBJ1-4	TGTGCCAGCAGTAACCGATTGGAGGGGGAAAAACTGTTTTTT	CASSNRLEGEKLFF
TRBD1	NA	TRBV6-1	TRBJ2-5	TGTGCCAGCAGTGAAATGACAGGGGGTCGGGAGACCCAGTACTTC	CASSEMTGGRETQYF
NA	NA	TRBV7-3	TRBJ2-3	TGTGCCAGCAGCTTAATTGGGGGGCCTAGCACAGATACGCAGTATTTT	CASSLIGGPSTDTQYF
NA	NA	TRBV2	TRBJ1-1	TGTGCCAGCAGCGTACAGGGTCCCACTGAAGCTTTCTTT	CASSVQGPTEAFF
TRBD2	NA	TRBV7-9	TRBJ2-5	TGTGCCAGCAGCTCTAGCGGGAGGGAGACCCAGTACTTC	CASSSSGRETQYF
TRBD2	NA	TRBV7-7	TRBJ2-1	TGTGCCAGCAGCACAGGACTAGCGGGCAACAATGAGCAGTTCTTC	CASSTGLAGNNEQFF
NA	NA	TRBV18	TRBJ2-5	TGTGCCAGCTCACCACCTTGGGCGGGGCCCGGACAGGTCGAAGGGACCCAGTACTTC	CASSPPWAGPGQVEGTQYF
NA	once	TRBV5-1	TRBJ2-6	TGCGCCAGCAGCTTGGGGCAAACATCAGGGGCCAACGTCCTGACTTTC	CASSLGQTSGANVLTF
TRBD1	NA	TRBV7-8	TRBJ1-6	TGTGCCAGCAGCTCCCAGGGGGCGAGAGGAAATTCACCCCTCCACTTT	CASSSQGARGNSPLHF
NA	NA	TRBV19	TRBJ1-4	TGTGCCAGTAGCCCCATCGGACACTCAACTAATGAAAAACTGTTTTTT	CASSPIGHSTNEKLFF
NA	NA	TRBV5-4	TRBJ1-2	TGTGCCAGCAGCTTGGATGGGACTGGATCAACCTCCACCTTC	CASSLDGTGSTSTF
TRBD2	NA	TRBV5-1	TRBJ2-7	TGCGCCAGCAGGACCCGGACTAGCGGATACGAGCAGTACTTC	CASRTRTSGYEQYF
TRBD1	once	TRBV7-8	TRBJ1-1	TGTGCCAGCAGCCCAGGGGGGAGAACTGAAGCTTTCTTT	CASSPGGRTEAFF
NA	once	TRBV4-3	TRBJ1-2	TGCGCCAGCAGCCAAGATCGGCGGGGAACTAACTATAGCTACACCTTC	CASSQDRRGTNYSYTF
TRBD2	NA	TRBV5-1	TRBJ2-1	TGCGCCAGCAGCTTGGACACTAGCGGACGCTTCGCCAATGAGCAGTTCTTC	CASSLDTSGRFANEQFF
NA	once	TRBV7-2	TRBJ2-1	TGTGCCAGCAGCTTATACGGGCCCCTAGGGAATGAGCAGTTCTTC	CASSLYGPLGNEQFF
TRBD1	NA	TRBV29-1	TRBJ2-2	TGCAGCGCTCGACAGGGGGCTAACACCGGGGAGCTGTTTTTT	CSARQGANTGELFF
NA	NA	TRBV6-6	TRBJ2-1	TGTGCCAGCAGTCAAGAGCGGAGCACCTACAATGAGCAGTTCTTC	CASSQERSTYNEQFF
TRBD2	NA	TRBV7-2	TRBJ2-3	TGTGCCAGCAGCCCCCGGACTAGCGGGGGGGCCTCAGATACGCAGTATTTT	CASSPRTSGGASDTQYF
NA	NA	TRBV2	TRBJ1-2	TGTGCCAGCAGTCGGACTAATGTCAATGGCTACACCTTC	CASSRTNVNGYTF
NA	NA	TRBV6-5	TRBJ2-2	TGTGCCAGCAGCCCTCCCCGGGACACCGGGGAGCTGTTTTTT	CASSPPRDTGELFF
NA	NA	TRBV11-3	TRBJ1-1	TGTGCCAGCAGCCCCGGGACAACCACTGAAGCTTTCTTT	CASSPGTTTEAFF
TRBD2	NA	TRBV27	TRBJ2-7	TGTGCCAGCAGTTTATCCCGTCGCGGACTAGCGGGGGGGCTGGCCGAGCAGTACTTC	CASSLSRRGLAGGLAEQYF
TRBD1	NA	TRBV11-3	TRBJ1-4	TGTGCCAGCAGCCTGACCGGGACAGTTGAAAAACTGTTTTTT	CASSLTGTVEKLFF
NA	NA	TRBV9	TRBJ2-5	TGTGCCAGCAGCCCCAGCGGGCGGAGCCAAGAGACCCAGTACTTC	CASSPSGRSQETQYF
NA	NA	TRBV11-2	TRBJ1-2	TGTGCCAGCAGCCTCCGGGACGGCGTCGGTGGCTACACCTTC	CASSLRDGVGGYTF
NA	NA	TRBV4-2	TRBJ2-1	TGTGCCAGCAGCCAAGACTTAGTGATTAATGAGCAGTTCTTC	CASSQDLVINEQFF
TRBD1	NA	TRBV7-2	TRBJ2-1	TGTGCCAGCAGCTTACTAAAGACAGGGGGTAGTGAGCAGTTCTTC	CASSLLKTGGSEQFF
NA	NA	TRBV5-1	TRBJ1-1	TGCGCCAGCAGCGAGGGTCCGCCCACATGGGGCACTGAAGCTTTCTTT	CASSEGPPTWGTEAFF
TRBD2	NA	TRBV6-5	TRBJ2-3	TGTGCCAGCAGTTACCTACTAGCGGGGGGGCCGCATACGCAGTATTTT	CASSYLLAGGPHTQYF
TRBD1	NA	TRBV6-6	TRBJ1-2	TGTGCCAGCAGTTACAAGGGGGCGGTAGGCTACACCTTC	CASSYKGAVGYTF
NA	NA	TRBV13	TRBJ2-4	TGTGCCAGCAGCACTCGGACAGAAATAGCCAAAAACATTCAGTACTTC	CASSTRTEIAKNIQYF
NA	NA	TRBV5-6	TRBJ2-7	TGTGCCAGCAGCGTTACGGATGCACGAGCACCCTACGAGCAGTACTTC	CASSVTDARAPYEQYF
NA	few	TRBV19	TRBJ1-2	TGTGCCAGTAGTAGGTCCGGCAGCCCTATCGGCTACACCTTC	CASSRSGSPIGYTF
TRBD2	NA	TRBV5-1	TRBJ2-5	TGCGCCAGCAGCTTGCTCGGGCGGGGGGAGCTGGAGACCCAGTACTTC	CASSLLGRGELETQYF
TRBD2	NA	TRBV5-8	TRBJ2-7	TGTGCCAGCAGCGGCGGGACTAGATTTGCCTACGAGCAGTACTTC	CASSGGTRFAYEQYF
NA	NA	TRBV7-8	TRBJ1-1	TGTGCCAGCAGCTTAAGCATGAACACTGAAGCTTTCTTT	CASSLSMNTEAFF
TRBD2	NA	TRBV4-1	TRBJ2-3	TGCGCCAGCAGCCAAGGGACTAGCGGGGGGCTCACAGATACGCAGTATTTT	CASSQGTSGGLTDTQYF